This record covers a single T cell receptor (beta chain). The antigen it recognizes is unknown. No base quality information exists; no much larger clone differs at one position. From a lookup of the germline V gene (reference sequence), CDR1 and CDR2 are MNHEY and SMNVEV. The CDR3, cysteine through phenylalanine, is 15 amino acids long. Here the CDR3 DNA is all that survives: 45 bases in frame from base 1. The germline V end is reduced by 1 base and the J end by 5 bases; junction bases left unmatched: 6. The library was built by means of the immunoSEQ multiplex PCR assay. Not all clones reach the TCRdb copy of this immuneACCESS table, which keeps in-frame sequences only. Checked studies attribute under half of the gap to unresolved V genes and leave the rest unexplained. This sample comprises roughly 100,000 clones, roughly nine tenths of them detected only once. The top ten clonotypes cover about 0.9% of the sample.

The data stem from a study of T cell changes during pregnancy in multiple sclerosis (dated by TCRdb to between 2017 and 2020). Study-level background: Changes in the T cell repertoire over the course of pregnancy were examined in this study in women with multiple sclerosis.

This TCR was sampled from a female donor with multiple sclerosis, enrolled in a pregnancy study. The input for sequencing was peripheral blood, taken after pregnancy. Recombination linked TRBV27 to TRBJ2-5, and 8 bases in between align with TRBD1. The DNA reads TGTGCCAGCAGTTTATATCAGGGGGCAGGGGAGACCCAGTACTTC. Translated, it reads CASSLYQGAGETQYF.